The T cell receptor beta chain under discussion was sequenced for a study of cytomegalovirus exposure and HLA in healthy donors. Study in general: Early on, a data release was issued that held about 85 million unique TCRs from HLA-typed donors. The Caucasian-associated ancestry cluster held less than 85% of a few hundred genotyped donors. Study-level points and caveats: When a later analysis compared HLA-associated TCR beta chains with equally common others, the HLA-associated chains turned out to be more clonally expanded and to have lower generation probabilities.

The PCR made use of 60 Vbeta and 13 Jbeta primers. Generated by immunoSEQ multiplex PCR, the TCRdb table keeps only in-frame clones and is missing some. Of around 170,000 clones in the sample, 80% to 85% were seen once. The CDR3 runs 14 residues. V was pared by 1 base and J by 4 bases, with 8 bases between. The V gene's germline CDR1 is SGHVS and CDR2 FNYEAQ. Regarding this clone: Its antigen is unidentified.

The TCR was taken from a boy between 2 and 10 years old in good health and CMV-seronegative. The sample was PBMCs. The chain uses TRBV7-6 and TRBJ1-3; D not resolved. As DNA, the CDR3 is TGTGCCAGCAGCTTAGGTGGGCTCGGAAACACCATATATTTT. It is translated as CASSLGGLGNTIYF.